This paragraph reports one T cell receptor (beta chain). TCRdb's copy holds only in-frame clones and misses some; the assay was immunoSEQ multiplex PCR. Of approximately 290,000 clones in the sample, about 90% were seen once. The germline V gene encodes CDR1 KGHDR and CDR2 SFDVKD. V lost 4 bases, J lost 4 bases, and 14 bases stayed unmatched. The length of the CDR3 is 21 residues. This sample is drawn from a study of blood T cell repertoires in COVID-19. The gene calls are TRBV24-1 and TRBJ2-6; 14 bases fit TRBD2. Sequencing used PBMCs or T cells enriched from blood (not recorded which). This TCR derives from a woman aged 18-29 years with acute COVID-19. The CDR3 region has the DNA TGTGCCACCAGTGACCGTGGGACTAGCGGGAGTCGTGAGGAAGGGGCCAACGTCCTGACTTTC. Its protein is CATSDRGTSGSREEGANVLTF.